This TCR beta chain comes out of a study of read filtering for tumor transcriptome and immune sequencing. The overall study: Patients were 17 male and some 13 female, mean age roughly 68 years, range 47 to 80. By R-ISS, stages I, II and III held around 8, 16 and 7 patients.

The library was built from roughly 400 ng RNA with molecular barcoded adaptors for alpha/delta and beta/gamma chains. TCRdb independently ran MiXCR on the reads; one entry per CDR3 protein. The repertoire includes 30,000 to 40,000 distinct CDR3 sequences, approximately 14% of them detected once, and approximately 6.5% sits in the top ten. The receptor comes from a donor aged 40 or over with multiple myeloma. The sequenced material came from a population of CD138-negative cells sorted from bone marrow.

The CDR3 coding sequence is TGTGCCAGCCGAGGCTCGGCGGGGACCCAGTACTTC. It yields the protein CASRGSAGTQYF. This chain connects TRBV2 to TRBJ2-5, with a possible D match to TRBD2 (5 bases). Germline loops: CDR1 SNHLY, CDR2 FYNNEI. The ends were cut back, 8 bases at V and 7 bases at J, with 14 bases in the middle. The CDR3 contains 12 residues.